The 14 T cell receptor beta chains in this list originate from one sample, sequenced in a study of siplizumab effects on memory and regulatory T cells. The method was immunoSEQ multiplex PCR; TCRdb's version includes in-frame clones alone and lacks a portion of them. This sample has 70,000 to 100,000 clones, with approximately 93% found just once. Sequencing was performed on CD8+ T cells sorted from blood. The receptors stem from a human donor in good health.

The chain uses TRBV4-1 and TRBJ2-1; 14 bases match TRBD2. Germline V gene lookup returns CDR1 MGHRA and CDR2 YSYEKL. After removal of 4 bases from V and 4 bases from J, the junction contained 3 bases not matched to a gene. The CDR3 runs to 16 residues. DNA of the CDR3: TGCGCCAGCAGCCCCGGGACTAGCGGGGGATACAATGAGCAGTTCTTC. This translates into CASSPGTSGGYNEQFF.

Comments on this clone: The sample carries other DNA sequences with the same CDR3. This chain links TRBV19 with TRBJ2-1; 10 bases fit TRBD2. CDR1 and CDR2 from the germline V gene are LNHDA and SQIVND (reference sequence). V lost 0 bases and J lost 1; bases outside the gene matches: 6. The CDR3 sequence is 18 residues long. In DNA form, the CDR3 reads TGTGCCAGTAGTATAGATTGGGCTAGCGGGAGATCCTACAATGAGCAGTTCTTC. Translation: CASSIDWASGRSYNEQFF.

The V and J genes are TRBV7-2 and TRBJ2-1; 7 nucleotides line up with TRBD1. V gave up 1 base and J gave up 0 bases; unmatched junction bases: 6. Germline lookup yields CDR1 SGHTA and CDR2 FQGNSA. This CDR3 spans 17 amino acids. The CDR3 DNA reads TGTGCCAGCAGCTTAGGAGGGGGCTTTAGCTCCTACAATGAGCAGTTCTTC. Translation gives CASSLGGGFSSYNEQFF.

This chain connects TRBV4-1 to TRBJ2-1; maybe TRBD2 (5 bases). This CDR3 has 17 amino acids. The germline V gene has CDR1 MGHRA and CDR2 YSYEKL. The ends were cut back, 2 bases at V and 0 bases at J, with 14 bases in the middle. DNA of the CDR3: TGCGCCAGCAGCCAATCTCGAGCGGAGAGCTCCTACAATGAGCAGTTCTTC. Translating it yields CASSQSRAESSYNEQFF.

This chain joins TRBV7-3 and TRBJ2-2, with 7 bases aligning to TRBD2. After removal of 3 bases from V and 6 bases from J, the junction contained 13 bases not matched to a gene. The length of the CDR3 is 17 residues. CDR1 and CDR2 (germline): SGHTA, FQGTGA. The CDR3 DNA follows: TGTGCCAGCAGCTTTGACGGTGGGAGGGCCTCATCCGGGGAGCTGTTTTTT. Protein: CASSFDGGRASSGELFF.

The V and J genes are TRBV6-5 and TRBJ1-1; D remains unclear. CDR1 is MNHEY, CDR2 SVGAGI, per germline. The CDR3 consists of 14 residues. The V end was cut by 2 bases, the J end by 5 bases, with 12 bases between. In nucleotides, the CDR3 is TGTGCCAGCAGTTACACGGTTTTGGGAACTGAAGCTTTCTTT. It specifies CASSYTVLGTEAFF.

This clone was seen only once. CDR3 DNA: TGTGCCAGTAGTATCCTAGGGGACAGGGGTCCTGAAGCTTTCTTT. The encoded protein is CASSILGDRGPEAFF. The chain carries TRBV19 and TRBJ1-1; 10 nucleotides match TRBD1. Germline assignment: CDR1 LNHDA and CDR2 SQIVND (reference sequence). The CDR3 is made up of 15 amino acids. V dropped 3 bases and J dropped 6; count of bases not matched to a gene: 7.

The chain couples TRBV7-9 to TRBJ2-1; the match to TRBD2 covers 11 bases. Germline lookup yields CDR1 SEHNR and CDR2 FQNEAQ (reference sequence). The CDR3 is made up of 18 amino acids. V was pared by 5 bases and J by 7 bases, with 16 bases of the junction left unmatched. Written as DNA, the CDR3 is TGTGCCAGCAGCCAGGCAGCTGTCCGACTAGCGGGGACGAATGAGCAGTTCTTC. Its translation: CASSQAAVRLAGTNEQFF.

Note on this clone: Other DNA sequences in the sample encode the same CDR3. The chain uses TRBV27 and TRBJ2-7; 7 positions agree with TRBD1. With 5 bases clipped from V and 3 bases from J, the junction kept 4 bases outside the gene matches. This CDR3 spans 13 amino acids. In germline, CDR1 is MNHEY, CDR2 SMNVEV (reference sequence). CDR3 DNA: TGTGCCAGCAGTCCGGGACAGAGCTACGAGCAGTACTTC. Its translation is CASSPGQSYEQYF.

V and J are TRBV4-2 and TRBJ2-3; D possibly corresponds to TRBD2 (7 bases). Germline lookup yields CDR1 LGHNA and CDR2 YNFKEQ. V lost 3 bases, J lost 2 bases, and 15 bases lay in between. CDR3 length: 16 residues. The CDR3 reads CASSQARGGSTDTQYF. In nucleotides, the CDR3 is TGTGCCAGCAGCCAGGCTAGGGGGGGATCCACAGATACGCAGTATTTT.

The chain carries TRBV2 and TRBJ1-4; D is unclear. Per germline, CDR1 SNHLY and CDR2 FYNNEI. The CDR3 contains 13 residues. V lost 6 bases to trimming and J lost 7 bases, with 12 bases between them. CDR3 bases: TGTGCCAGCAGGCAGCCTAACGGTGAAAAACTGTTTTTT. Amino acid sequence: CASRQPNGEKLFF. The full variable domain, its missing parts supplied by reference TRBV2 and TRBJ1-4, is EPEVTQTPSHQVTQMGQEVILRCVPISNHLYFYWYRQILGQKVEFLVSFYNNEISEKSEIFDDQFSVERPDGSNFTLKIRSTKLEDSAMYFCASRQPNGEKLFFGSGTQLSVL.

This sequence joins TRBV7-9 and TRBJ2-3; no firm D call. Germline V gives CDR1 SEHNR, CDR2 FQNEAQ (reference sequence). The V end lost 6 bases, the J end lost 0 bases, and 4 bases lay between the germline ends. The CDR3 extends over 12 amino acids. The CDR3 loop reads CASRTSTDTQYF. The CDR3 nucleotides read TGTGCCAGCAGAACTAGCACAGATACGCAGTATTTT.

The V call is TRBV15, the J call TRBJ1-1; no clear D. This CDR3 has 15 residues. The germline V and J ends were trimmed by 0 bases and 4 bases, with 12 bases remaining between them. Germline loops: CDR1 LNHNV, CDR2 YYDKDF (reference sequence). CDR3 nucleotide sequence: TGTGCCACCAGCAGAGATTGGCAGTCGGGCACTGAAGCTTTCTTT. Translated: CATSRDWQSGTEAFF.

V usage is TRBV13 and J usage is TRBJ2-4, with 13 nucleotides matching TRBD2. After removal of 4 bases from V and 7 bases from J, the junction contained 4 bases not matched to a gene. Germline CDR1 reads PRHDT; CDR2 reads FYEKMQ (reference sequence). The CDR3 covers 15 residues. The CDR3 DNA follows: TGTGCCAGCAGCTCAGGGACTAGCGGGGTCAACATTCAGTACTTC. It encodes CASSSGTSGVNIQYF.